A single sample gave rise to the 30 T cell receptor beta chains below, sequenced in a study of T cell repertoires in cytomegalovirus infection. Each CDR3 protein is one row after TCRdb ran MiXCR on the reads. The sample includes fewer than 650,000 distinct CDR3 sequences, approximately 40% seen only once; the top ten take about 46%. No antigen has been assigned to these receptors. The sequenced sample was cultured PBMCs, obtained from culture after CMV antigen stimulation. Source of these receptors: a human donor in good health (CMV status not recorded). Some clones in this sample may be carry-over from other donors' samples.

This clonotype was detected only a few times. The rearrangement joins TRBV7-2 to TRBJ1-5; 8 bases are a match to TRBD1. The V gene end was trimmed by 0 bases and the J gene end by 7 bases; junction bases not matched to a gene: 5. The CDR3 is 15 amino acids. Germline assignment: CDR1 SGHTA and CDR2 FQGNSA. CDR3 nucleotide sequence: TGTGCCAGCAGCTTAGCGCTAGACAGGGGACAGCCCCAGCATTTT. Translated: CASSLALDRGQPQHF. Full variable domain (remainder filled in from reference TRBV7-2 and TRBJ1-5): GAGVSQSPSNKVTEKGKDVELRCDPISGHTALYWYRQSLGQGLEFLIYFQGNSAPDKSGLPSDRFSAERTGGSVSTLTIQRTQQEDSAVYLCASSLALDRGQPQHFGDGTRLSIL.

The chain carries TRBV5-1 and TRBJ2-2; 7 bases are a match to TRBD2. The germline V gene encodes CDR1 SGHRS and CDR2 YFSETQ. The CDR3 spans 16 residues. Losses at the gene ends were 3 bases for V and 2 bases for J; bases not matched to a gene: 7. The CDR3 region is CASSSSPGLNTGELFF. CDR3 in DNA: TGCGCCAGCAGCTCCTCACCGGGACTAAACACCGGGGAGCTGTTTTTT.

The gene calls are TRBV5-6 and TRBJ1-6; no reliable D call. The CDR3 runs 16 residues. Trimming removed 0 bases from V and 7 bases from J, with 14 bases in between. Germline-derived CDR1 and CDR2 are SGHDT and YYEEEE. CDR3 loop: CASSLGGRARNSPLHF. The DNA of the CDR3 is TGTGCCAGCAGCTTGGGAGGCCGCGCGAGGAATTCACCCCTCCACTTT. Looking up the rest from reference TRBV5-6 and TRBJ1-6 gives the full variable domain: DAGVTQSPTHLIKTRGQQVTLRCSPKSGHDTVSWYQQALGQGPQFIFQYYEEEERQRGNFPDRFSGHQFPNYSSELNVNALLLGDSALYLCASSLGGRARNSPLHFGNGTRLTVT.

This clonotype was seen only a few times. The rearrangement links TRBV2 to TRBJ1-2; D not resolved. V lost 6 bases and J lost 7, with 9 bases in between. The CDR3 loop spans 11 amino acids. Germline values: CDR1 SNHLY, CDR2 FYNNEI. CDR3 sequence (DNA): TGTGCCAGCAGGCCAGTGGCTGGCTACACCTTC. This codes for CASRPVAGYTF. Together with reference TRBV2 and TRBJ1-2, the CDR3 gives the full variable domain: EPEVTQTPSHQVTQMGQEVILRCVPISNHLYFYWYRQILGQKVEFLVSFYNNEISEKSEIFDDQFSVERPDGSNFTLKIRSTKLEDSAMYFCASRPVAGYTFGSGTRLTVV.

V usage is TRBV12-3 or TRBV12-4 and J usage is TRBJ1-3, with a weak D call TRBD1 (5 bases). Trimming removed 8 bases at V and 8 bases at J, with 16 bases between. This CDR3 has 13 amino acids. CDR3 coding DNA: TGTGCCAGCCGCCGGGACTCCGTGGACACCATATATTTT. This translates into CASRRDSVDTIYF.

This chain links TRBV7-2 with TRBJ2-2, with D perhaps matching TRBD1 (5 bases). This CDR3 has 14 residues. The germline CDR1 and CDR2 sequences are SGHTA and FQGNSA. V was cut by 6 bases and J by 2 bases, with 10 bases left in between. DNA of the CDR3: TGTGCCAGCAGTCAGGGAATAAACACCGGGGAGCTGTTTTTT. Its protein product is CASSQGINTGELFF. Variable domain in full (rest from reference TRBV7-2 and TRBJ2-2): GAGVSQSPSNKVTEKGKDVELRCDPISGHTALYWYRQSLGQGLEFLIYFQGNSAPDKSGLPSDRFSAERTGGSVSTLTIQRTQQEDSAVYLCASSQGINTGELFFGEGSRLTVL.

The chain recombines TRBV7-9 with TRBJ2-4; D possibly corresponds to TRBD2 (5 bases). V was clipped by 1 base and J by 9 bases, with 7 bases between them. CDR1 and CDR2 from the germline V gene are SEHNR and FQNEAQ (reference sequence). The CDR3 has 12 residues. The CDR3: CASSLDRGIQYF. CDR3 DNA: TGTGCCAGCAGCTTAGACCGGGGCATTCAGTACTTC.

CDR3 bases: TGTGCCAGCAGCTTGGGACAGGGGGCAGGGGCCGAGCAGTACTTC. It encodes CASSLGQGAGAEQYF. V and J are TRBV7-9 and TRBJ2-7; TRBD1 matches 12 bases. This CDR3 spans 15 amino acids. CDR1 and CDR2 (germline): SEHNR, FQNEAQ (reference sequence). V trimming: 3 bases; J trimming: 6 bases; junction bases outside the gene matches: 6.

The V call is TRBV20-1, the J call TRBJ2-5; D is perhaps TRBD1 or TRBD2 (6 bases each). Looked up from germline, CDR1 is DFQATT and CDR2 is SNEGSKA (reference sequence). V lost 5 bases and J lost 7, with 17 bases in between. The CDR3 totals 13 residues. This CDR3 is CSADSGATGTQYF. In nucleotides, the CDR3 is TGCAGTGCTGACTCGGGGGCCACAGGGACCCAGTACTTC.

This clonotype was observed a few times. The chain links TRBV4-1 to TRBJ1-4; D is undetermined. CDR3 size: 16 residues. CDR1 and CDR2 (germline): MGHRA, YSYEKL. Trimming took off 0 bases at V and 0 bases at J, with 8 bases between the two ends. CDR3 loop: CASSQDLGTTNEKLFF. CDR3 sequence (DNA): TGCGCCAGCAGCCAAGATTTGGGGACAACTAATGAAAAACTGTTTTTT.

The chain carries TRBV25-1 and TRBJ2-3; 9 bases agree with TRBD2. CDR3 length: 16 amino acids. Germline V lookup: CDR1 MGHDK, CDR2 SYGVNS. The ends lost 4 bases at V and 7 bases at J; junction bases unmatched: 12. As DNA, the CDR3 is TGTGCCAGCAGTGCACGTAGCGGGGGCCACCTGAATACGCAGTATTTT. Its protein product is CASSARSGGHLNTQYF.

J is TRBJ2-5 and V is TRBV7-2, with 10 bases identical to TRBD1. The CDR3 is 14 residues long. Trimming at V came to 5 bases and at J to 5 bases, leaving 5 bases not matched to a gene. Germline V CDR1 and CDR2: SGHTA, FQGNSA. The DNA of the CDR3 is TGTGCCAGCAGCCAGGACAGGGGGTGGGAGACCCAGTACTTC. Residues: CASSQDRGWETQYF.

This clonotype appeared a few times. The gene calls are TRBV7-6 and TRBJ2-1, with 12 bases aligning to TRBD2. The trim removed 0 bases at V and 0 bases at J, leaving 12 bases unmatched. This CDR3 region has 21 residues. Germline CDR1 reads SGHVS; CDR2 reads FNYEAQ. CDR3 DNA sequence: TGTGCCAGCAGCTTAGCTGTCCCGGGACTAGCGGGTACCAGCTCCTACAATGAGCAGTTCTTC. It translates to CASSLAVPGLAGTSSYNEQFF.

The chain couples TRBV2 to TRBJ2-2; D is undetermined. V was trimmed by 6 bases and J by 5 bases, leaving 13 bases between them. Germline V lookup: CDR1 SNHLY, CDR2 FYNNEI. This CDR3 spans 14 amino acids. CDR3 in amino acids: CASRPTVVTGELFF. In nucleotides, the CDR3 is TGTGCCAGCAGGCCCACGGTTGTTACCGGGGAGCTGTTTTTT. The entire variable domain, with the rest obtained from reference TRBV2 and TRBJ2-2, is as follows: EPEVTQTPSHQVTQMGQEVILRCVPISNHLYFYWYRQILGQKVEFLVSFYNNEISEKSEIFDDQFSVERPDGSNFTLKIRSTKLEDSAMYFCASRPTVVTGELFFGEGSRLTVL.

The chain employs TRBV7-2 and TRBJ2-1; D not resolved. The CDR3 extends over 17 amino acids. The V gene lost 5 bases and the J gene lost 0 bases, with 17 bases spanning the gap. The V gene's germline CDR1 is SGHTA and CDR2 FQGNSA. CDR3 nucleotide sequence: TGTGCCAGCAGCCCCCGACCCTTCCCGAGCTCCTACAATGAGCAGTTCTTC. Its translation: CASSPRPFPSSYNEQFF.

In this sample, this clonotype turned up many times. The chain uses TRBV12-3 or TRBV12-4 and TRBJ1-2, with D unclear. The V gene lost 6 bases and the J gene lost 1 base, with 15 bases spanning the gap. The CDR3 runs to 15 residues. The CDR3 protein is CASSRGQVFNYGYTF. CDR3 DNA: TGTGCCAGCAGCCGAGGTCAGGTTTTTAACTATGGCTACACCTTC.

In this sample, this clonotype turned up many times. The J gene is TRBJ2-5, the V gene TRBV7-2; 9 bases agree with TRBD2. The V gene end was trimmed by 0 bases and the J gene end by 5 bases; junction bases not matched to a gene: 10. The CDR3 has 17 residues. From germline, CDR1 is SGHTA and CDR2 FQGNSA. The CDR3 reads CASSLAGLAGIGETQYF. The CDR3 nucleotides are TGTGCCAGCAGCTTAGCGGGGCTAGCGGGAATCGGGGAGACCCAGTACTTC. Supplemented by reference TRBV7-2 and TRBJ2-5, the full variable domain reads GAGVSQSPSNKVTEKGKDVELRCDPISGHTALYWYRQSLGQGLEFLIYFQGNSAPDKSGLPSDRFSAERTGGSVSTLTIQRTQQEDSAVYLCASSLAGLAGIGETQYFGPGTRLLVL.

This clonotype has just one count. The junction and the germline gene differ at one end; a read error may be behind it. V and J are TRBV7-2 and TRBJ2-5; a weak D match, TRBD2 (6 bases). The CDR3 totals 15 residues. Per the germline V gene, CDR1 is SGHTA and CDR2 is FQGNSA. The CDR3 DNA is TGTGCCAGCAGCTCCACAGGTTCGCGGGAAGAGAACCAGTACTTC. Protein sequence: CASSSTGSREENQYF.

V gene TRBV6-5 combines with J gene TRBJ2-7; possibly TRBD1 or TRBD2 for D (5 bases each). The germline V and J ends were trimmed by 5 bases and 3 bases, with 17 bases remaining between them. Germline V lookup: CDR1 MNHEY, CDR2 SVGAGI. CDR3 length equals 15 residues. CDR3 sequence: CASSLLRDASYEQYF. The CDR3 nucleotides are TGTGCCAGCAGTCTGCTGAGGGACGCAAGCTACGAGCAGTACTTC.

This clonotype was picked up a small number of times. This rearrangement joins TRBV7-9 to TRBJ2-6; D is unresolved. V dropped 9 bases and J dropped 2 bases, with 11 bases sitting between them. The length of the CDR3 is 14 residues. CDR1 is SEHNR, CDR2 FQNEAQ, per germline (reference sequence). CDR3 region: CASPPHAGANVLTF. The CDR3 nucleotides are TGTGCCAGTCCCCCACACGCTGGGGCCAACGTCCTGACTTTC.

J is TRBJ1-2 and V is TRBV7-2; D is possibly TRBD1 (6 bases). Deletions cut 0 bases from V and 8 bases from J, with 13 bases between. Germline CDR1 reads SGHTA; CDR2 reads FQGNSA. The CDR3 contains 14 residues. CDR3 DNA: TGTGCCAGCAGCTTAGCGCTCGGGGGCTGGGGCTACACCTTC. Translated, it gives CASSLALGGWGYTF.

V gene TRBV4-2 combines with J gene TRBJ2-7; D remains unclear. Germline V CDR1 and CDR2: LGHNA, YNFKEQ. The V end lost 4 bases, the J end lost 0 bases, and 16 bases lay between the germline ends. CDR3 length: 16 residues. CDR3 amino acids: CASSLGRRQPSYEQYF. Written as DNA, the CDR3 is TGTGCCAGCAGCCTTGGGCGTCGGCAGCCCTCCTACGAGCAGTACTTC.

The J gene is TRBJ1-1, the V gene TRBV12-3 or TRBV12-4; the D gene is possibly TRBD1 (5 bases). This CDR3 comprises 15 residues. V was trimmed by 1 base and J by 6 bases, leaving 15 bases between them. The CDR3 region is CASSLGGGSSAEAFF. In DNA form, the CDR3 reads TGTGCCAGCAGTTTAGGTGGGGGGTCGAGCGCTGAAGCTTTCTTT.

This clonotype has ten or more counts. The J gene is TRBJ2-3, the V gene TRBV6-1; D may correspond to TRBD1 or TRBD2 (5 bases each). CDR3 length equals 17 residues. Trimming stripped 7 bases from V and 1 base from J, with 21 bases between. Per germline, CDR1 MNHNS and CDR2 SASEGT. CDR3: CASTRFGMGDRTDTQYF. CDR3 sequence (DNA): TGTGCCAGCACCCGTTTTGGGATGGGGGATCGCACAGATACGCAGTATTTT.

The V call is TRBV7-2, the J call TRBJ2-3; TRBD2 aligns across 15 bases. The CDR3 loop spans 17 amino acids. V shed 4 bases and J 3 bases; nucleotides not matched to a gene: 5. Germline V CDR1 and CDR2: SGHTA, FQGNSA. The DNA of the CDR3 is TGTGCCAGCAGCTCTGGACTAGCGGGGGGGCCGACAGATACGCAGTATTTT. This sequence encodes CASSSGLAGGPTDTQYF.

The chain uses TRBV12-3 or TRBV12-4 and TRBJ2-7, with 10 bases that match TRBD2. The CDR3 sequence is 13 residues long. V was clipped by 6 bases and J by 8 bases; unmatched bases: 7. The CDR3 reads CASRLAGLQKQYF. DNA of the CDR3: TGTGCCAGCAGACTAGCGGGGTTACAAAAGCAGTACTTC.

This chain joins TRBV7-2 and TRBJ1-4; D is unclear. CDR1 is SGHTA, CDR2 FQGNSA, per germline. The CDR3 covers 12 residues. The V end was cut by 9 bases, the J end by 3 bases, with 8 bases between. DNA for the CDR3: TGTGCCAGTTCGGTAGCTAATGAAAAACTGTTTTTT. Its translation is CASSVANEKLFF.

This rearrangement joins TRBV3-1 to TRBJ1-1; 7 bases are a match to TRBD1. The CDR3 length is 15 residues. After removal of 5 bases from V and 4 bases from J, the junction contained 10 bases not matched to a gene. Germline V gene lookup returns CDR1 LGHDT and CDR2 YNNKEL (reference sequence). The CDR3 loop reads CASSSRGTISTEAFF. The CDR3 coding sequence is TGTGCCAGCAGCTCCAGGGGGACAATTAGCACTGAAGCTTTCTTT.

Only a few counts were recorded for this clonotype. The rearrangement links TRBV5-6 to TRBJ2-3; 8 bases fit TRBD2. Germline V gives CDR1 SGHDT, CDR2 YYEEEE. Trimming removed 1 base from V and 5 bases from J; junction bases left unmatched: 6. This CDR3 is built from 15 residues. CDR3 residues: CASSLPGGKGDTQYF. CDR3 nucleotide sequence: TGTGCCAGCAGCTTGCCGGGAGGGAAGGGAGATACGCAGTATTTT.

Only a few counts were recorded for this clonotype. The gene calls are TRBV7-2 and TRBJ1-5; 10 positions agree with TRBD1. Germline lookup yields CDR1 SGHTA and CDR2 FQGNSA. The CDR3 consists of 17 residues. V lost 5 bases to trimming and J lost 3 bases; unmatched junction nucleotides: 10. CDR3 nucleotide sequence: TGTGCCAGCAGCCTAGGGACAGGGGCATCGTTCAATCAGCCCCAGCATTTT. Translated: CASSLGTGASFNQPQHF.